This is a list of T cell receptor beta chains from one sample in a study of blood T cell repertoires in COVID-19. Profiled with immunoSEQ multiplex PCR; TCRdb holds only in-frame clones, not every one. This table holds tens of thousands of clones, over 80% found once. What was sequenced was peripheral blood. Source of these receptors: a woman aged 45-65 years with acute or convalescent COVID-19. Each CDR3 is given with its conserved first and last residue. A D gene is named only where the DNA matches it firmly. Clone size is given for some rows only: seen once, a few or many times, or a class if the clone is expanded.

.	.	TRBJ2-7	TRBV6-2/TRBV6-3	CASSIWQGSLYEQYF	TGTGCCAGCAGTATATGGCAGGGATCCCTCTACGAGCAGTACTTC
.	.	TRBJ2-6	TRBV15	CATSQGISGANVLTF	TGTGCCACCAGCCAGGGAATCTCTGGGGCCAACGTCCTGACTTTC
.	.	TRBJ2-2	TRBV21-1	CASSTRTAPSTGELFF	TGTGCCAGCAGCACCAGGACAGCCCCGAGCACCGGGGAGCTGTTTTTT
.	.	TRBJ1-1	TRBV4-3	CASSQVAGTKAEAFF	TGCGCCAGCAGCCAAGTCGCAGGCACAAAGGCTGAAGCTTTCTTT
.	TRBD1	TRBJ2-7	TRBV9	CASSVGQAGYEQYF	TGTGCCAGCAGCGTGGGACAGGCCGGTTACGAGCAGTACTTC
.	.	TRBJ1-3	TRBV5-8	CASSLSGGRNTIYF	TGTGCCAGCAGCTTGAGCGGGGGGAGAAACACCATATATTTT
.	TRBD2	TRBJ2-7	TRBV4-2	CASSQAASGSYEQYF	TGTGCCAGCAGCCAAGCGGCTAGCGGAAGCTACGAGCAGTACTTC
.	.	TRBJ1-2	TRBV6-5	CASSYSLIQGLFDYTF	TGTGCCAGCAGTTACTCCCTAATTCAGGGATTGTTTGACTACACCTTC
.	TRBD1	TRBJ1-5	TRBV19	CASSIPGQGFSNQPQHF	TGTGCCAGTAGTATCCCCGGACAGGGATTTTCGAATCAGCCCCAGCATTTT
.	.	TRBJ1-6	TRBV7-9	CASSLNSDSPLHF	TGTGCCAGCAGCTTAAATTCCGATTCACCCCTCCACTTT
.	.	TRBJ1-2	TRBV19	CASREAWGYTF	TGTGCCAGTAGGGAGGCGTGGGGCTACACCTTC
.	TRBD1	TRBJ2-1	TRBV18	CASSPKQGLVGLDYNEQFF	TGTGCCAGCTCACCGAAACAGGGGCTGGTAGGACTGGACTACAATGAGCAGTTCTTC
.	.	TRBJ1-1	TRBV6-5	CASSYSQGVNTEAFF	TGTGCCAGCAGTTACTCACAGGGAGTGAACACTGAAGCTTTCTTT
.	.	TRBJ1-3	TRBV5-6	CASSLSGNTIYF	TGTGCCAGCAGCCTCTCTGGAAACACCATATATTTT
.	.	TRBJ1-2	TRBV6-5	CASRAVINYGYTF	TGTGCCAGCAGGGCAGTGATAAACTATGGCTACACCTTC
.	TRBD1	TRBJ2-1	TRBV3-1/TRBV3-2	CASSLSTGDEQFF	TGTGCCAGCAGCCTATCTACAGGGGATGAGCAGTTCTTC
.	TRBD1	TRBJ1-3	TRBV27	CASSAKQGALGNTIYF	TGTGCCAGCAGTGCAAAACAGGGGGCCTTAGGAAACACCATATATTTT
once	TRBD1	TRBJ2-2	TRBV7-2	CASSLQGAGELFF	TGTGCCAGCAGCTTACAGGGGGCCGGGGAGCTGTTTTTT
.	TRBD1	TRBJ2-5	TRBV19	CASSTGTGQYF	TGTGCCAGTAGTACCGGGACAGGGCAGTACTTC
.	.	TRBJ2-7	TRBV18	CASSPGSLYEQYF	TGTGCCAGCTCACCGGGCAGCTTATACGAGCAGTACTTC
.	.	TRBJ1-5	TRBV7-2	CASSLENSSGPQHF	TGTGCCAGCAGCTTAGAAAACTCCTCGGGGCCCCAGCATTTT
.	TRBD1	TRBJ2-3	TRBV18	CASSPRQGVDTQYF	TGTGCCAGCTCACCACGGCAGGGGGTAGATACGCAGTATTTT
.	.	TRBJ1-1	TRBV5-1	CASSSGQGDTEAFF	TGCGCCAGCAGCAGTGGGCAGGGCGACACTGAAGCTTTCTTT
.	TRBD1	TRBJ1-5	TRBV29-1	CSVADRDGNQPQHF	TGCAGCGTTGCAGACAGGGATGGGAATCAGCCCCAGCATTTT
.	TRBD1	TRBJ1-2	TRBV5-6	CASSSGTDGYTF	TGTGCCAGCAGCTCCGGGACAGATGGCTACACCTTC
.	.	TRBJ1-2	TRBV5-4	CASSLASGFYGYTF	TGTGCCAGCAGCTTGGCCTCAGGGTTTTATGGCTACACCTTC
.	.	TRBJ2-3	TRBV9	CASSSRQARGDTQYF	TGTGCCAGCAGCTCTCGACAAGCCAGGGGTGATACGCAGTATTTT
.	TRBD1	TRBJ1-4	TRBV11-2	CASSTYRGAVEKLFF	TGTGCCAGCAGCACCTACAGGGGGGCGGTTGAAAAACTGTTTTTT
.	TRBD2	TRBJ2-1	TRBV29-1	CSAGGDSYNEQFF	TGCAGCGCCGGGGGGGACTCCTACAATGAGCAGTTCTTC
.	.	TRBJ1-5	TRBV10-1	CARVRGGNQPQHF	TGCGCCAGGGTCAGAGGTGGCAATCAGCCCCAGCATTTT
.	TRBD1	TRBJ2-7	TRBV6-6	CASSYSTGESYEQYF	TGTGCCAGCAGTTACTCGACAGGGGAATCCTACGAGCAGTACTTC
few	.	TRBJ2-4	TRBV6-5	CASSSLTGYAKNIQYF	TGTGCCAGCAGTTCCCTTACGGGATATGCCAAAAACATTCAGTACTTC
.	TRBD1	TRBJ1-3	TRBV5-1	CASSGRDRGPGNTIYF	TGCGCCAGCAGCGGGAGGGACAGGGGCCCTGGAAACACCATATATTTT
.	TRBD2	TRBJ2-3	TRBV7-8	CASSPLGGGGTDTQYF	TGTGCCAGCAGCCCCCTTGGGGGGGGAGGCACAGATACGCAGTATTTT
.	.	TRBJ2-7	TRBV13	CASSLTMGEQYF	TGTGCCAGCAGCTTGACTATGGGCGAGCAGTACTTC
.	TRBD2	TRBJ2-1	TRBV28	CASIPLAGGSYNEQFF	TGTGCCAGCATTCCCCTAGCGGGAGGATCCTACAATGAGCAGTTCTTC
.	.	TRBJ2-2	TRBV7-2	CASSTILGELFF	TGTGCCAGCAGTACAATCCTCGGGGAGCTGTTTTTT
.	TRBD2	TRBJ2-3	TRBV6-1	CASSEGFSGRTDTQYF	TGTGCCAGCAGTGAAGGTTTTAGCGGGAGAACAGATACGCAGTATTTT
.	TRBD1	TRBJ1-2	TRBV7-9	CASRDRDLNYGYTF	TGTGCCAGCAGAGACAGGGACCTTAACTATGGCTACACCTTC
.	.	TRBJ1-6	TRBV11-1	CASSQQPSNSPLHF	TGTGCCAGCAGCCAACAGCCATCTAATTCACCCCTCCACTTT
.	TRBD1	TRBJ2-1	TRBV5-1	CASSLGQGAPNEQFF	TGCGCCAGCAGCTTGGGACAGGGGGCGCCCAATGAGCAGTTCTTC
.	TRBD1	TRBJ1-5	TRBV28	CASSPRGYSNQPQHF	TGTGCCAGCAGTCCCAGGGGGTATAGCAATCAGCCCCAGCATTTT
.	TRBD1	TRBJ1-6	TRBV27	CASRAGTGGAGSYNSPLHF	TGTGCCAGCAGGGCCGGGACAGGGGGCGCAGGGTCCTATAATTCACCCCTCCACTTT
.	.	TRBJ1-6	TRBV5-4	CASSLDPSGYNSPLHF	TGTGCCAGCAGCCTTGACCCCTCGGGCTATAATTCACCCCTCCACTTT
.	TRBD1	TRBJ1-2	TRBV18	CASSLGTGEIGGYTF	TGTGCCAGCTCCCTTGGGACAGGGGAGATCGGTGGCTACACCTTC
few	TRBD1	TRBJ2-7	TRBV7-2	CASSFVDREEYEQYF	TGTGCCAGCAGCTTCGTGGACAGGGAGGAGTACGAGCAGTACTTC
.	.	TRBJ1-2	TRBV12-3/TRBV12-4	CASSFFTITF	TGTGCCAGCAGTTTCTTCACAATCACCTTC
.	TRBD2	TRBJ2-1	TRBV14	CASSFTSGVFNEQFF	TGTGCCAGCAGCTTTACTAGCGGGGTTTTCAATGAGCAGTTCTTC
.	TRBD2	TRBJ2-5	TRBV5-5	CASSWGSGRETQYF	TGTGCCAGCAGCTGGGGTAGCGGGAGAGAGACCCAGTACTTC
.	TRBD1	TRBJ1-1	TRBV5-6	CASSLGVTGGTEAFF	TGTGCCAGCAGCTTGGGGGTTACAGGGGGCACTGAAGCTTTCTTT